This T cell receptor (beta chain) was retrieved from a study of T cell responses to AZD1222 COVID-19 vaccine. Study-wide points: When two AZD1222 doses had been given, Spike-specific TCR breadth and depth rose. Recipients of AZD1222 seropositive at baseline numbered only 6 or 7.

Germline V gene sequence: CDR1 LNHDA, CDR2 SQIVND (reference sequence). J lost 2 bases, V lost 4 bases, and 3 bases had no gene match. The CDR3 length is 14 residues. A note on this clone: The antigen is unknown.

Sequencing used immunoSEQ multiplex PCR; TCRdb keeps in-frame clones, though not all of them. The data contain 180,000 or so clones, around 90% of them seen just once; the ten biggest clones take up approximately 26%. The sequence came from an adult who received the AZD1222 COVID-19 vaccine. This chain uses TRBV19 with TRBJ1-2; 8 bases agree with TRBD1. The sample in question was peripheral blood, obtained 28 days after the second AZD1222 dose. CDR3 amino acids: CASSRTGPNYGYTF. The CDR3 DNA reads as TGTGCCAGTAGTAGGACAGGGCCGAACTATGGCTACACCTTC.